The sequence of this TCR beta chain was determined in a study of CD8+CD57+ T cells in acquired aplastic anemia. Whoever was chosen for sequencing had shown CD8+CD57+ cell expansion by flow cytometry. From germline, CDR1 is SGHTA and CDR2 FQGNSA. V dropped 5 bases and J dropped 7 bases, with 5 bases sitting between them. This CDR3 spans 10 amino acids. Profiles of TCR beta VDJ and CDR3 were generated from a genomic DNA template. One entry per CDR3 protein, called by TCRdb with MiXCR from the reads. The sample lists a few hundred thousand distinct CDR3 sequences; around 49% were seen once. This rearrangement joins TRBV7-2 to TRBJ2-5; D not certain. The source of this sequence is a human donor with aplastic anemia. The sequenced sample was sorted CD4+, CD8+, or CD8+CD57+ T cells (not recorded which) from PBMCs. The CDR3 sequence is CASSTGTQYF. For the CDR3, the DNA is TGTGCCAGCAGCACCGGGACCCAGTACTTC.